The clone carrying this TCR beta chain was found many times. Its antigen is undetermined. This entry comes from a study of T cell repertoires in cytomegalovirus infection. One entry per CDR3 protein, called by TCRdb with MiXCR from the reads. Found here are some 900,000 distinct CDR3 sequences, approximately 30% of them singletons; the top ten hold around 11%. Overall study findings and caveats: Individuals carrying CMV plus the relevant HLA were identified by cumulative frequency of public TCR beta families.

The sequence was collected from a human donor in good health (CMV status not recorded). Some clones in this sample may be carry-over from other donors' samples. The sequencing here drew on cultured CD8+ T cells from PBMCs, taken from culture after CMV antigen stimulation.

The CDR3 DNA follows: TGTGCCAGCAGTTCAACGGGGGTTAACACTGAAGCTTTCTTT. This encodes CASSSTGVNTEAFF. This rearrangement joins TRBV7-9 to TRBJ1-1; possible D gene TRBD1, 5 bases. Trimming removed 6 bases at V and 2 bases at J, with 13 bases between. CDR1 SEHNR and CDR2 FQNEAQ come from the germline V gene (reference sequence). The CDR3 is 14 residues long.